This T cell receptor (beta chain) came from a study of identical twins. General study findings and limits: High-abundance cord blood beta clonotypes had fewer insertions; memory repertoires showed none.

One entry per CDR3 protein, called by TCRdb with MiXCR from the 5' RACE reads. Seen here are over 200,000 distinct CDR3 sequences, over 9.5% observed once, and the top ten hold roughly 10%. Between the trimmed V and J ends, which lost 2 bases and 3 bases, there was a span of 11 bases. The CDR3 has 15 residues. CDR1 is SGHDT, CDR2 YYEEEE, per germline. This clonotype was seen repeatedly, ten times or more. The antigen remains undetermined. The TCR originated in a man aged 50-59 years in good health. The chain joins TRBV5-6 to TRBJ1-4; no reliable D call. Sequenced material: memory T cells sorted from blood. The CDR3 spells CASSFSSGPNEKLFF. Written as DNA, the CDR3 is TGTGCCAGCAGCTTCTCTTCTGGGCCTAATGAAAAACTGTTTTTT.